This T cell receptor beta chain was profiled in a study of cytomegalovirus exposure and HLA in healthy donors. Findings and caveats of the study: The study listed approximately 170 cytomegalovirus-associated TCR beta chains.

Concerning this clone itself: Its target is unknown.

The trim removed 6 bases at V and 4 bases at J, leaving 3 bases unmatched. This CDR3 is built from 13 residues. Germline V lookup: CDR1 MDHEN, CDR2 SYDVKM. Sequencing used immunoSEQ multiplex PCR; TCRdb keeps in-frame clones, though not all of them. Of 110,000 to 150,000 clones listed, roughly 93% are singletons. While the first cohort had hundreds of subjects, the donors belonged to the separate validation cohort of 100 to 150 subjects. The receptor comes from a man aged 18 to 35 in good health and CMV-seropositive. The chain employs TRBV28 and TRBJ2-1; 7 bases agree with TRBD2. The sequenced material came from PBMCs. CDR3 region: CASRGGGYNEQFF. Written as DNA, the CDR3 is TGTGCCAGCAGGGGCGGGGGATACAATGAGCAGTTCTTC.